This T cell receptor beta chain was captured in a study of T-cell reconstitution after alpha-beta-depleted transplantation in children. Study-wide points: The high TCRbeta diversity at day 60 in some patients came from surviving recipient T cells and thymic progenitors. Reportedly, roughly two months post-transplant, alpha-beta T cells arose from several hundred expanded graft clones.

This sample's TCRbeta library carried unique molecular identifier barcodes. TCRdb ran MiXCR on the PCR reads and lists one entry per CDR3 protein. The data hold 97,000 or so distinct CDR3 sequences, with under 9% observed a single time. This clonotype appeared many times. Antigen: not known. The V and J ends lost 1 base and 2 bases respectively, with 12 bases between them. This CDR3 contains 15 residues. Germline V gene sequence: CDR1 DFQATT, CDR2 SNEGSKA (reference sequence). This clonotype was obtained from a boy younger than 10 with acute lymphoblastic leukemia, due to receive a stem cell transplant. V gene TRBV20-1 combines with J gene TRBJ1-3; D ambiguous. This specimen was PBMCs, taken before TCRalphabeta/CD19-depleted stem cell transplant. The CDR3 DNA reads as TGCAGTGCTAGAGCCTCCTTCACCCCTGGAAACACCATATATTTT. Protein sequence: CSARASFTPGNTIYF.